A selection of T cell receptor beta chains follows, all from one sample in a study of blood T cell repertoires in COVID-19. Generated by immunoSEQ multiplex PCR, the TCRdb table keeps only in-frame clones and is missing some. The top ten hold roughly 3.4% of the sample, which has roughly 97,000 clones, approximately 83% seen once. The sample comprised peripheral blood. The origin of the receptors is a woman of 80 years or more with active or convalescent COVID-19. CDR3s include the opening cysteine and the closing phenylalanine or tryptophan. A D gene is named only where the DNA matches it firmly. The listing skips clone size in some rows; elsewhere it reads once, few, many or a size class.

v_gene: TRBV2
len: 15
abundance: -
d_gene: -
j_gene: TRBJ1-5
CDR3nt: TGTGCCAGCAGTCCACAGGGAAGGAGCAATCAGCCCCAGCATTTT
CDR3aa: CASSPQGRSNQPQHF

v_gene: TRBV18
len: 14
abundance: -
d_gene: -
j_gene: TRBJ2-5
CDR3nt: TGTGCCAGCTCACCACTACACGCTAGTGAGACCCAGTACTTC
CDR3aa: CASSPLHASETQYF

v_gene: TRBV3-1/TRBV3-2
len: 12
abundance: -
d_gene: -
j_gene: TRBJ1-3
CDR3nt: TGTGCCAGCAGCCAGACAACAGGGTTTTTGCTTTTT
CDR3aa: CASSQTTGFLLF

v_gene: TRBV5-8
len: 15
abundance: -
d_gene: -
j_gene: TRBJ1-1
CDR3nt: TGTGCCAGCAGCCCGGCAGGAAATGTAGTCACTGAAGCTTTCTTT
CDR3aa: CASSPAGNVVTEAFF

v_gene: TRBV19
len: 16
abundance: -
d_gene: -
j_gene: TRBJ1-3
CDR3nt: TGTGCCAGTAGTATGAGGGCCGGTTTCTCTGGAAACACCATATATTTT
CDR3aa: CASSMRAGFSGNTIYF

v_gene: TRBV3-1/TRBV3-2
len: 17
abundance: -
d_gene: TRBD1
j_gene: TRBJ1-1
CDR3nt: TGTGCCAGCAGCCAGGCGAACAGGGGGAACTACAACACTGAAGCTTTCTTT
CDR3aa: CASSQANRGNYNTEAFF

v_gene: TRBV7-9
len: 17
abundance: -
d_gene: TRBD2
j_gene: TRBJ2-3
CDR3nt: TGTGCCAGCAGCTTAGTCGGCCTAGCGGGACTATCGAATACGCAGTATTTT
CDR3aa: CASSLVGLAGLSNTQYF

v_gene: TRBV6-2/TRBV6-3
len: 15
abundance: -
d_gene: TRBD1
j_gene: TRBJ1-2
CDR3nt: TGTGCCAGCAGTTCCCAGAGGACAGGGGTATCTGGCTACACCTTC
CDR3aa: CASSSQRTGVSGYTF

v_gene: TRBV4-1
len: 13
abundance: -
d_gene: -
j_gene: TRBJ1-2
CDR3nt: TGCGCCAGCAGACTTGTGGGGGAGGATGGCTACACCTTC
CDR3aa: CASRLVGEDGYTF

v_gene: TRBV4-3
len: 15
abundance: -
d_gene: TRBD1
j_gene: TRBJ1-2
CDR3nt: TGCGCCAGCAGCCAAACAGGGGGCGGGAACTATGGCTACACCTTC
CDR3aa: CASSQTGGGNYGYTF

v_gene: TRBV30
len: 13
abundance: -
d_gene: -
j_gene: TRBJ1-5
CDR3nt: TGTGCCTGGGGTCTTCCAGGTAATCAGCCCCAGCATTTT
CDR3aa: CAWGLPGNQPQHF

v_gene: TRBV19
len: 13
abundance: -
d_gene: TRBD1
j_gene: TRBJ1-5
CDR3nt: TGTGCCAGTAGTCCACAGGGGTTTCAGCCCCAGCATTTT
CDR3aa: CASSPQGFQPQHF

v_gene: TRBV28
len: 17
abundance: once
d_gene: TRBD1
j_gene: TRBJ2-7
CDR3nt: TGTGCCAGCAGTTTTATAACCGGGACAGGGGTTTCCCACGAGCAGTACTTC
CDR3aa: CASSFITGTGVSHEQYF

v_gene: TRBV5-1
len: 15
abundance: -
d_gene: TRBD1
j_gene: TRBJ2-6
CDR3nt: TGCGCCAGCAGCGACGACAGGGCTGGGGCCAACGTCCTGACTTTC
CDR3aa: CASSDDRAGANVLTF

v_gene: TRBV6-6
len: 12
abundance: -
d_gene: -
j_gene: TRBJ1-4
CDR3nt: TGTGCCAGCAGCCAGGGGAATGAAAAACTGTTTTTT
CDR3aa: CASSQGNEKLFF

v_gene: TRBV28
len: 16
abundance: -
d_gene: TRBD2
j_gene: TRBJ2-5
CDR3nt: TGTGCCAGCAGTTTTGGAGCGGGAGGGGGGCAAGAGACCCAGTACTTC
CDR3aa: CASSFGAGGGQETQYF

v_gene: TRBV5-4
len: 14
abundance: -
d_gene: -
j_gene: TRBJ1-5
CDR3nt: TGTGCCAGCAGCGCGGGGAATAGCAATCAGCCCCAGCATTTT
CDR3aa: CASSAGNSNQPQHF

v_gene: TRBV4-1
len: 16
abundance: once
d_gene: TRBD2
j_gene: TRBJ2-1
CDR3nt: TGCGCCAGCAGCCAATTGGGACTAGCGGGCCGCAATGAGCAGTTCTTC
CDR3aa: CASSQLGLAGRNEQFF

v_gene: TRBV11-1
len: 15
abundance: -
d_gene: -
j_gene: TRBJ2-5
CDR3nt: TGTGCCAGCAGCCCGCACAGGGGTCGGGGGGAGACCCAGTACTTC
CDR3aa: CASSPHRGRGETQYF

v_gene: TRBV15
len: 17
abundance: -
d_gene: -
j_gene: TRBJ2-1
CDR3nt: TGTGCCACCAGCAATGAGCGGGCGGGAAACCGATTCAATGAGCAGTTCTTC
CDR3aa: CATSNERAGNRFNEQFF

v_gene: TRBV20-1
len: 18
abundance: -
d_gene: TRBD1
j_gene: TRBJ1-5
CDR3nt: TGCAGTGCTAGTTCACCCGGGACAGGGGGATCCCCCAATCAGCCCCAGCATTTT
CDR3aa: CSASSPGTGGSPNQPQHF

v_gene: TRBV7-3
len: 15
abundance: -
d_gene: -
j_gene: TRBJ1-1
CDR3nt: TGTGCCAGCAGCATCGGGAGTAGGGGTGACACTGAAGCTTTCTTT
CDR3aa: CASSIGSRGDTEAFF

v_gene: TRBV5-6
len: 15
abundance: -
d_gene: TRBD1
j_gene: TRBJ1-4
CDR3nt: TGTGCCAGCAGCCCCACAGGGGCAGCTAATGAAAAACTGTTTTTT
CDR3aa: CASSPTGAANEKLFF

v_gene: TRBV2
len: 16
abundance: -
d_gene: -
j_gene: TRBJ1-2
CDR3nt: TGTGCCAGCAGTATGGGCGGGACCAATACTAACTATGGCTACACCTTC
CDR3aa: CASSMGGTNTNYGYTF

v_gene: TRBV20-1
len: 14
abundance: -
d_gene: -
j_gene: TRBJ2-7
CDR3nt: TGCAGTGCTAGTGTGGCTAATTCTGGAGGCGTGCAGTACTTC
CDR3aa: CSASVANSGGVQYF

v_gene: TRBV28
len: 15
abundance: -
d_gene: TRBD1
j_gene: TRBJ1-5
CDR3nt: TGTGCCAGCAGAACAGGGGGGTTTAAGAATCAGCCCCAGCATTTT
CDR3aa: CASRTGGFKNQPQHF

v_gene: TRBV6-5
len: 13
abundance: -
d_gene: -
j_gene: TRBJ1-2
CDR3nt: TGTGCCAGTTCCGGCGGGGGGTTGAGGGGCTACACCTTC
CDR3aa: CASSGGGLRGYTF

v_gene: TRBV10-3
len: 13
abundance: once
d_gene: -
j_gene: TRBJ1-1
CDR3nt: TGTGCCATCAGTGGGACAGCGAACACTGAAGCTTTCTTT
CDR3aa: CAISGTANTEAFF

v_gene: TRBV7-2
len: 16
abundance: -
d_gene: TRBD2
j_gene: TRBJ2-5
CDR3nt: TGTGCCAGCAGCTTAGATAGGGGACTAGCGGAAGAGACCCAGTACTTC
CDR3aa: CASSLDRGLAEETQYF

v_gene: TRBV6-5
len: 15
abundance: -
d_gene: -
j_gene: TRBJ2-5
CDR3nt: TGTGCCAGCAGAATCCGGGAGCTCCGGGAGGAGACCCAGTACTTC
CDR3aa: CASRIRELREETQYF

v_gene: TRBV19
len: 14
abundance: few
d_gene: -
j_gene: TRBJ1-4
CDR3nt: TGTGCCAGTAAACAACCGGGACTTTACGAAAAACTGTTTTTT
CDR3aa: CASKQPGLYEKLFF

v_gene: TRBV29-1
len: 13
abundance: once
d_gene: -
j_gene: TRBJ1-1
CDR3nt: TGCAGCGTTGATCCCCCGAGGAACACTGAAGCTTTCTTT
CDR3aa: CSVDPPRNTEAFF

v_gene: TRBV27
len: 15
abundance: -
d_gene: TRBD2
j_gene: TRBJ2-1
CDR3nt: TGTGCCAGCCGTAGCGGGAGGGCTAGGTACAATGAGCAGTTCTTC
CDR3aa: CASRSGRARYNEQFF

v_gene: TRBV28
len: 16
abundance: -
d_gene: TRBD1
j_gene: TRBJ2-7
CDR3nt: TGTGCCAGCAGTGCAACGAAACCGGGACAGGGCTACGAGCAGTACTTC
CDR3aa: CASSATKPGQGYEQYF

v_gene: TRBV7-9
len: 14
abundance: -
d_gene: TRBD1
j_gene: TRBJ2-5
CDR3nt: TGTGCCAGCAGCCCCAGGACAGGGGAAGGGACCCAGTACTTC
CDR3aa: CASSPRTGEGTQYF